The source of this TCR beta chain is a study of T cell responses to AZD1222 COVID-19 vaccine. Per the germline V gene, CDR1 is LNHDA and CDR2 is SQIVND (reference sequence). The CDR3 extends over 14 amino acids. The V end was cut by 4 bases, the J end by 5 bases, with 12 bases between. As concerns this clone: As yet, its antigen is unknown.

Regarding the study as a whole: Repertoire sampling happened only post peak T cell response.

Generated by immunoSEQ multiplex PCR, the TCRdb table keeps only in-frame clones and is missing some. The sample has roughly 120,000 clones, about 90% seen once; the top ten hold 1.5% to 2%. This receptor was obtained from an adult who received the AZD1222 COVID-19 vaccine. The source was peripheral blood, collected 28 days after the second AZD1222 dose. V is TRBV19 and J is TRBJ1-5; D perhaps matches TRBD1 (6 bases). This CDR3 reads CASSSTGGDQPQHF. CDR3 DNA sequence: TGTGCCAGTAGTAGTACGGGGGGCGATCAGCCCCAGCATTTT.